These T cell receptor beta chains were read from a single sample in a study of CD8+CD57+ T cells in acquired aplastic anemia. MiXCR, applied by TCRdb to the reads, yields one record per CDR3 protein. The repertoire has 150,000 or so distinct CDR3 sequences, 40% to 55% of them found once; the top ten carry 1.1%. The sample was sorted CD4+, CD8+, or CD8+CD57+ T cells (not recorded which) from PBMCs. These receptors originate from a human donor with aplastic anemia. Each CDR3 is given with its conserved first and last residue. A D gene is named only where the DNA matches it firmly. Some rows mark clone size as missing; the rest say once, few, many or name a class of expanded clone.

V	size	D	J	DNA	CDR3
TRBV6-1	many	TRBD1	TRBJ1-2	TGTGCCAGCAAGATCCCGGGACAGGGAGGACATGGCTACACCTTC	CASKIPGQGGHGYTF
TRBV29-1	.	TRBD2	TRBJ2-7	TGCAGCATTGAAAACGCGGGAGCTATCTCCTACGAGCAGTACTTC	CSIENAGAISYEQYF
TRBV7-9	.	TRBD1	TRBJ1-4	TGTGCCAGCAGCGGGGACAGTAGACTGTTTTTT	CASSGDSRLFF
TRBV5-4	many	.	TRBJ2-3	TGTGCCAGCAGCTTGGACGGCTTCGGGGCGCGGGATACGCAGTATTTT	CASSLDGFGARDTQYF
TRBV2	many	.	TRBJ1-1	TGTGCCAGCAGTGAAGACAGCGTGATTTTCCGGGCTTTCTTT	CASSEDSVIFRAFF
TRBV5-1	.	TRBD2	TRBJ2-3	TGCGCCAGCGGCAAAGCGGGGGTAAGCACAGATACGCAGTATTTT	CASGKAGVSTDTQYF
TRBV19	many	.	TRBJ2-5	TGTGCCAGTAAAAGTCTAGACAGCCAAGAGACCCAGTACTTC	CASKSLDSQETQYF
TRBV19	many	.	TRBJ2-3	TGTGCCAGTAGTATCTTAGGTAACAAGCAGTATTTT	CASSILGNKQYF
TRBV10-3	few	TRBD1	TRBJ1-1	TGTGCCATCAGTGAGCGGGGGACAGTGAACACTGAAGCTTTCTTT	CAISERGTVNTEAFF
TRBV24-1	.	.	TRBJ1-5	TGTGCCACCAGTTCGGGCGGCAGGCGGGAGCCCCAGCATTTT	CATSSGGRREPQHF
TRBV7-9	many	TRBD1	TRBJ1-2	TGTGCCAGCAGCTACGGACAGGGGAGTGGCTACACCTTC	CASSYGQGSGYTF
TRBV2	once	.	TRBJ1-2	TGTGCCAGCAGTCTCAGGAGTGGCGCTAACTATGGCTACACCTTC	CASSLRSGANYGYTF
TRBV19	few	.	TRBJ1-6	TGTGCCAGTAGTATTGCCAGTAGGAATTCACCCCTCCACTTT	CASSIASRNSPLHF
TRBV10-3	few	TRBD1	TRBJ2-7	TGTGCCATCAGCGTTGGGGACAGTTTCTACGAGCAGTACTTC	CAISVGDSFYEQYF
TRBV7-8	.	TRBD1	TRBJ2-7	TGTGCCAGCAGCTTAGAGGGACAGGGGAACTACGAGCAGTACTTC	CASSLEGQGNYEQYF
TRBV12-3/TRBV12-4	many	TRBD1	TRBJ2-2	TGTGCCAGCAGTCAGGGGGCGATTTTAAAGGGGGAGCTGTTTTTT	CASSQGAILKGELFF
TRBV9	.	.	TRBJ2-7	TGTGCCAGCAGCGTAGCATCAGGGACCTACGAGCAGTACTTC	CASSVASGTYEQYF
TRBV6-1	many	TRBD1	TRBJ1-3	TGTGCCAGCAGCTTCGACAGGGCCTCTGGAAACACCATATATTTT	CASSFDRASGNTIYF
TRBV6-1	few	.	TRBJ2-3	TGTGCCAGCACCGGACAGTATGGGGGACACACAGATACGCAGTATTTT	CASTGQYGGHTDTQYF
TRBV5-1	.	.	TRBJ1-2	TGCGCCAGCAGCCCCGGACTAGCGGGGGCTGACACCTTC	CASSPGLAGADTF
TRBV5-4	few	TRBD1	TRBJ2-7	TGTGCCAGCAGCTTAAAGCGAGGGACAGGTTTAACCTACGAGCAGTACTTC	CASSLKRGTGLTYEQYF
TRBV20-1	.	.	TRBJ2-7	TGCAGTGCTAGTAGAAGGGATCCGTACGAGCAGTACTTC	CSASRRDPYEQYF
TRBV7-3	.	.	TRBJ1-6	TGTGCCAGCAGCTTAACAGGGGTTGAGGATTCACCCCTCCACTTT	CASSLTGVEDSPLHF
TRBV7-9	.	.	TRBJ2-7	TGTGCCAGCAGCTTCCAGGTTAACTACGAGCAGTACTTC	CASSFQVNYEQYF
TRBV19	.	TRBD1	TRBJ1-6	TGTGCCAGTCGAAGACAGGGTGAGGATAATTCACCCCTCCACTTT	CASRRQGEDNSPLHF
TRBV6-1	few	TRBD1	TRBJ1-1	TGTGCCAGCAGGGGGACAGGGACGAACACTGAAGCTTTCTTT	CASRGTGTNTEAFF
TRBV13	.	.	TRBJ2-7	TGTGCCAGCAGCTTGCGAGGGAACGAGCAGTACTTC	CASSLRGNEQYF
TRBV25-1	many	.	TRBJ1-1	TGTGCCAGCCGAACACTCGGAGGCACTGAAGCTTTCTTT	CASRTLGGTEAFF